Sequencing of this T cell receptor (beta chain) was carried out in a study of T cells after yellow fever vaccination. V was clipped by 4 bases and J by 3 bases, with 10 bases between them. The CDR3 runs to 15 residues. The germline gives CDR1 MGHRA, CDR2 YSYEKL. This clonotype was detected only a few times. TCRdb reanalysed the 5' RACE reads using MiXCR and keeps one entry per CDR3 protein. The sample lists roughly 99,000 distinct CDR3 sequences, less than 6% occurring once. The sample in question was CD8+ T cells sorted from PBMCs, obtained 10 days after the yellow fever booster vaccination. The rearrangement uses TRBV4-1 and TRBJ1-6; a possible D gene is TRBD1 (5 bases). This receptor was obtained from a man aged 18 to 29 who received the YFV17D yellow fever vaccine. The CDR3 sequence: CASSLSGNYNSPLHF. DNA for the CDR3: TGCGCCAGCAGCCTTTCAGGGAACTATAATTCACCCCTCCACTTT.